This T cell receptor beta chain was found in a study of low-dose radiotherapy and immunotherapy resistance in tumors. Study-level information: Every two weeks patients got nivolumab 240 mg flat dose, plus ipilimumab 1 mg/kg every six weeks, intravenously.

The TCRs were subjected to amplification over around 18 PCR cycles employing a constant-region primer in conjunction with a V-primer adapter. Each CDR3 protein is one row after TCRdb ran MiXCR on the reads. The sample gives some 52,000 distinct CDR3 sequences, around 34% of which show up once; approximately 8% is in the top ten. This CDR3 is built from 13 residues. Germline CDR1 SGHTA, CDR2 FQGNSA. Trimming removed 5 bases at V and 12 bases at J, with 17 bases between. Sample time point: after trial treatment. The treatment: LDRT plus nivolumab, ipilimumab, low-dose cyclophosphamide and aspirin (RACIN trial).

The input for sequencing was PBMCs, taken after low-dose radiotherapy plus immunotherapy. The chain carries TRBV7-2 and TRBJ2-1; D tentatively reads TRBD1 or TRBD2 (7 bases each). The TCR originated in a male donor with rectosigmoid adenocarcinoma. The CDR3 spells CASSAPDREGQFF. The DNA of the CDR3 is TGTGCCAGCAGCGCCCCCGACAGGGAGGGGCAGTTCTTC.